A single sample gave rise to the 5 T cell receptor beta chains below, sequenced in a study of shared clonotypes between healthy human individuals. Using immunoSEQ multiplex PCR, the repertoire was profiled, and TCRdb retains in-frame clones only, with some absent. The sample shows millions of clones, more than 80% of them seen only once. The sequencing input was naive CD4+ T cells from PBMCs. Subset reported: CD45RA+ positively selected. These receptors were collected from a man in his late teens or twenties in good health. Some clones in this sample may be carry-over from other donors' samples.

The gene calls are TRBV30 and TRBJ1-5, with 9 bases identical to TRBD1. Per germline, CDR1 GTSNPN and CDR2 SVGIG (reference sequence). The junction had 7 bases not matched to a gene; V was cut back by 3 bases and J by 4 bases. The CDR3 consists of 15 residues. The CDR3, as DNA: TGTGCCTGGAGGGGGAAGGGACAGGGAAATCAGCCCCAGCATTTT. Encoded protein: CAWRGKGQGNQPQHF.

The J gene is TRBJ1-1, the V gene TRBV23-1; 9 bases line up with TRBD1. TRBV23-1 is annotated as an ORF whose role is uncertain. V lost 0 bases, J lost 1 base, and 12 bases stayed unmatched. The CDR3 covers 19 residues. The CDR3 DNA follows: TGCGCCAGCAGTCAATCGGTGGGGACAGGGAATGCTTCGAACACTGAAGCTTTCTTT. It specifies CASSQSVGTGNASNTEAFF.

The chain links TRBV7-6 to TRBJ2-5, with D unclear. V was trimmed by 5 bases and J by 5 bases, leaving 12 bases between them. CDR3 size: 13 residues. Germline V gives CDR1 SGHVS, CDR2 FNYEAQ. The CDR3 reads CASSALPQETQYF. CDR3 nucleotides: TGTGCCAGCAGCGCTCTCCCCCAGGAGACCCAGTACTTC.

To note about this clone: Distinct nucleotide sequences in the sample also encode this CDR3. The chain recombines TRBV20-1 with TRBJ1-1, with D uncertain. V was cut by 5 bases and J by 5 bases, with 6 bases left in between. CDR1 is DFQATT and CDR2 is SNEGSKA in the germline V gene (reference sequence). This CDR3 spans 10 amino acids. In DNA, the CDR3 is TGCAGTGCTTCGAGGACTGAAGCTTTCTTT. As protein: CSASRTEAFF.

A note on this clone: The sample has other DNA sequences that encode this CDR3 too. The chain recombines TRBV2 with TRBJ2-5; D gene uncertain. Trimming took 4 bases from V and 5 from J, leaving 8 bases between them. CDR3 length: 12 amino acids. Germline V CDR1 and CDR2: SNHLY, FYNNEI. Written as DNA, the CDR3 is TGTGCCAGCAGTGGGCCCGGGGAGACCCAGTACTTC. It yields the protein CASSGPGETQYF.